Listed below are T cell receptor beta chains from one sample, sequenced in a study of neurological immune-mediated disorders. TCRdb re-called the 5' RACE reads through MiXCR, storing one row per CDR3 protein. This sample has about 57,000 distinct CDR3 sequences, with roughly 10% found just once. Sequenced sample: PBMCs. These receptors all come from a male donor with HTLV-1-associated myelopathy (HAM/TSP). The CDR3 runs from the conserved cysteine through the conserved F or W. The order of the fields is clone size, V gene, J gene, D gene, CDR3 DNA, CDR3 protein. The D gene is left open where the match is weak. Clone size appears in some rows only: once, few, many, or a class for an expanded clone.

many	TRBV28	TRBJ1-2	TRBD1	TGTGCCAGCAGTGACGGACAGGGTGGGTATGGCTACACCTTC	CASSDGQGGYGYTF
many	TRBV29-1	TRBJ2-5	TRBD2	TGCAGCGTTGACCCAACTAGCGGGGGACAAGAGACCCAGTACTTC	CSVDPTSGGQETQYF
NA	TRBV6-2/TRBV6-3	TRBJ1-5	NA	TGTGCCAGCGGGGCGGGGGGAGTTAGCAATCAGCCCCAGCATTTT	CASGAGGVSNQPQHF
NA	TRBV28	TRBJ2-1	NA	TGTGCCAGCAGTTTAGGGGTCAGGGGTTGGGTTCATTCCTACAATGAGCAGTTCTTC	CASSLGVRGWVHSYNEQFF
many	TRBV14	TRBJ2-1	NA	TGTGCCAGCAGCCGCCTATACAATGAGCAGTTCTTC	CASSRLYNEQFF
many	TRBV5-6	TRBJ1-6	NA	TGTGCCAGCAGCTTGGCGGCAAATTCACCCCTCCACTTT	CASSLAANSPLHF
many	TRBV18	TRBJ2-3	NA	TGTGCCAGCTCACCACCGCTCCAAACGGGCCCAGATACGCAGTATTTT	CASSPPLQTGPDTQYF
many	TRBV7-2	TRBJ1-4	NA	TGTGCCAGCACCCGTAGGGGGGGGGAGGAAAAACTGTTTTTT	CASTRRGGEEKLFF
NA	TRBV5-8	TRBJ2-1	TRBD1	TGTGCCAGTAGCCCGCCGGGGGGACAGGGTTATGAGCAGTTCTTC	CASSPPGGQGYEQFF
many	TRBV5-1	TRBJ2-7	TRBD1	TGCGCCAGCAGCTCGAACCCCACAGGGGTCGAAGGGCAGTACTTC	CASSSNPTGVEGQYF
many	TRBV20-1	TRBJ1-5	NA	TGCAGTGCTAGAGATACATCAGGGGATTATAGCAATCAGCCCCAGCATTTT	CSARDTSGDYSNQPQHF
NA	TRBV19	TRBJ2-3	NA	TGTGCCAGTAGTCCTCGGGGCGCAGATACGCAGTATTTT	CASSPRGADTQYF
many	TRBV18	TRBJ1-5	NA	TGTGCCAGCTCACCAGTCCGGGACACTCGCAATCAGCCCCAGCATTTT	CASSPVRDTRNQPQHF
many	TRBV20-1	TRBJ2-1	NA	TGCAGTGCCCTGGGGTACAATGAGCAGTTCTTC	CSALGYNEQFF
many	TRBV6-2/TRBV6-3	TRBJ2-3	TRBD2	TGTGCCAGCAGTAAAGGACTAGCTTCGGATACGCAGTATTTT	CASSKGLASDTQYF
many	TRBV7-2	TRBJ1-1	NA	TGTGCCAGCAGCGGACAGCGGAACACTGAAGCTTTCTTT	CASSGQRNTEAFF
many	TRBV18	TRBJ2-7	NA	TGTGCCAGCTCACCAAAACGGGGGGCTTACGAGCAGTACTTC	CASSPKRGAYEQYF
many	TRBV20-1	TRBJ2-3	TRBD2	TGCAGTGCGAGCCCTTATAGCGGGAGGACAGATACGCAGTATTTT	CSASPYSGRTDTQYF
NA	TRBV27	TRBJ2-7	NA	TGTGCCAGCACCTCACTACCCCCCTACGAGCAGTACTTC	CASTSLPPYEQYF
many	TRBV7-9	TRBJ1-2	NA	TGTGCCAGCAGCTTAGACAGACCGTCTAACTATGGCTACACCTTC	CASSLDRPSNYGYTF
many	TRBV7-2	TRBJ2-7	NA	TGTGCCAGCAGCCCCCCCCTAGTACAGAACTCCTACGAGCAGTACTTC	CASSPPLVQNSYEQYF
many	TRBV6-2/TRBV6-3	TRBJ2-2	NA	TGTGCCAGCAGGTTGGACTTCACCGGGGAGCTGTTTTTT	CASRLDFTGELFF
many	TRBV12-3/TRBV12-4	TRBJ1-6	NA	TGTGCCAGCAGCCCGGTTGGCAGGGCGGATTCACCCCTCCACTTT	CASSPVGRADSPLHF
many	TRBV20-1	TRBJ2-7	NA	TGCAGTGCACCACCCCTCCACGGGGGCCGTTCCTACGAGCAGTACTTC	CSAPPLHGGRSYEQYF
NA	TRBV18	TRBJ1-1	NA	TGTGCCAGCTCACCAACAGAGTGGACTGAAGCTTTCTTT	CASSPTEWTEAFF
many	TRBV28	TRBJ1-1	TRBD1	TGTGCCAGCAGAAAATCGACAGGGACGAACACTGAAGCTTTCTTT	CASRKSTGTNTEAFF
many	TRBV5-1	TRBJ2-1	NA	TGCGCCAGCAGCTTGGGTGTCAGGGCCAATGAGCAGTTCTTC	CASSLGVRANEQFF
NA	TRBV5-5	TRBJ2-2	TRBD1	TGTGCCAGCAGCCAGGGACAGACGAACACCGTGGAGCTGTTTTTT	CASSQGQTNTVELFF
many	TRBV5-6	TRBJ2-7	NA	TGTGCCAGCAGCTTGCCAGGAGCTACCTACGAGCAGTACTTC	CASSLPGATYEQYF
few	TRBV27	TRBJ1-2	TRBD1	TGTGCCAGCAGTTCCCGGACAGGGGGCTTGGGCTATGGCTACACCTTC	CASSSRTGGLGYGYTF
many	TRBV18	TRBJ2-1	NA	TGTGCCAGCTCACCACGGCCCAATGAGCAGTTCTTC	CASSPRPNEQFF
many	TRBV5-1	TRBJ1-1	TRBD1	TGCGCCAGCAGCTTGGAACTGGACAGGGGCACTGAAGCTTTCTTT	CASSLELDRGTEAFF
many	TRBV4-3	TRBJ1-5	NA	TGCGCCAGCAGCCAGAGAGGCTCCCGAGGGCCCCAGCATTTT	CASSQRGSRGPQHF
many	TRBV5-6	TRBJ2-7	NA	TGTGCCAGCAGCCGACTTAGTGAGTATAGCTCCTACGAGCAGTACTTC	CASSRLSEYSSYEQYF
many	TRBV12-3/TRBV12-4	TRBJ1-4	TRBD1	TGTGCCAGCAGTCGACAGGGGCCAACTAATGAAAAACTGTTTTTT	CASSRQGPTNEKLFF
many	TRBV11-3	TRBJ2-7	TRBD2	TGTGCCAGCAGCTTAAAGGCGGGGGTCTACGAGCAGTACTTC	CASSLKAGVYEQYF
many	TRBV7-2	TRBJ2-2	TRBD2	TGTGCCAGCCCTACCGAAAGGGGTAGCGGGGCAGTAAACACCGGGGAGCTGTTTTTT	CASPTERGSGAVNTGELFF
many	TRBV27	TRBJ1-2	NA	TGTGCCAGCAGTTTAAATTGGGCGGGAAACTATGGCTACACCTTC	CASSLNWAGNYGYTF
many	TRBV24-1	TRBJ2-5	NA	TGTGCCACCAGCGTTAGTGGTCGAGAGACCCAGTACTTC	CATSVSGRETQYF
many	TRBV29-1	TRBJ1-3	NA	TGCAGCGTTGAAGGGGCGGACTCTGGAAACACCATATATTTT	CSVEGADSGNTIYF
many	TRBV5-1	TRBJ2-7	TRBD1	TGCGCCAGCAGCGCGGGACAGGTAAACTCCTACGAGCAGTACTTC	CASSAGQVNSYEQYF
many	TRBV5-1	TRBJ2-6	NA	TGCGCCAGCAGCTTGGACCCTACCTCTGGGGCCAACGTCCTGACTTTC	CASSLDPTSGANVLTF
NA	TRBV15	TRBJ1-5	NA	TGTGCCACCAGCAGAGATCTCGTCATACATCAGCCCCAGCATTTT	CATSRDLVIHQPQHF
many	TRBV29-1	TRBJ2-7	NA	TGCAGCGTCCGAGACGGATACTACGAGCAGTACTTC	CSVRDGYYEQYF
many	TRBV7-2	TRBJ2-1	NA	TGTGCCAGCAGCTTAAGCACCACCCTATACAATGAGCAGTTCTTC	CASSLSTTLYNEQFF